This T cell receptor beta chain was recorded in a study of vaccination and CD4 T cells after COVID-19. This clonotype came up a few times. What it binds is unknown. As for treatment: approximately nine-day PBMC culture with coronavirus spike peptide pools or control peptides (ViraFEST assay). Sequencing of DNA taken from cultured CD4+ T cells relied on the Oncomine TCR Beta short-read assay. TCRdb called the PCR reads again in MiXCR, with one record for every CDR3 protein. The table shows about 3,800 distinct CDR3 sequences, with about 15% occurring only once. The ends were cut back, 5 bases at V and 2 bases at J, with 11 bases in the middle. CDR3 length: 14 amino acids. Germline V gives CDR1 SEHNR, CDR2 FQNEAQ (reference sequence).

The chain couples TRBV7-9 to TRBJ2-3, with TRBD1 as a possible D gene (5 bases). The sequence derives from a human donor who had recovered from COVID-19. Sequencing input: CD4+ T cells from blood, cultured in vitro. CDR3 protein: CASSDQGPTDTQYF. CDR3 bases: TGTGCCAGCAGCGACCAGGGCCCCACAGATACGCAGTATTTT.